This record covers a single TCR beta chain. This record belongs to a study of technical replicates of blood from four donors. The V end was cut by 6 bases, the J end by 4 bases, with 15 bases between. CDR1 and CDR2 from the germline V gene are LNHDA and SQIVND (reference sequence). The CDR3 runs 14 residues. Repertoires were generated with immunoSEQ multiplex PCR, while TCRdb's copy carries only in-frame clones and drops some. Seen here are about 83,000 clones, just over 90% observed once, and the top ten hold more than 0.2%. The clonotype originates from a human donor in good health. Sequencing used T cells isolated from PBMCs. The genes are TRBV19 and TRBJ1-2; D is undetermined. The CDR3 protein is CASRFSRGSYGYTF. The CDR3 coding sequence is TGTGCCAGTAGGTTCTCTCGGGGATCCTATGGCTACACCTTC.